The TCR beta chain under discussion was sequenced for a study of CD8 T cells in ankylosing spondylitis. There are 18 residues in the CDR3. Germline CDR1 reads SNHLY; CDR2 reads FYNNEI. With V trimmed by 0 bases and J by 1 base, 8 bases remained unmatched. One entry per CDR3 protein, called by TCRdb with MiXCR from the 5' RACE reads. The sample has 150,000 to 200,000 distinct CDR3 sequences, around 13% seen once; the top ten hold approximately 16%. Sequencing was done on a sample of blood, either unsorted or a sorted T cell fraction (not recorded which). The chain is built from TRBV2 and TRBJ2-4; 8 nucleotides align to TRBD1. The clonotype originates from a male donor with ankylosing spondylitis or in good health (not recorded which). As DNA, the CDR3 is TGTGCCAGCAGTGAAGCGCTAAGGCAGGGGGCGGCCAAAAACATTCAGTACTTC. Its translation: CASSEALRQGAAKNIQYF.